A selection of T cell receptor beta chains follows, all from one sample in a study of T cell responses to AZD1222 COVID-19 vaccine. The data were produced by immunoSEQ multiplex PCR, yet TCRdb's version contains in-frame clones alone and is incomplete. The table shows some 66,000 clones, with roughly 87% occurring only once. Sample: peripheral blood, taken on day 0 of AZD1222 vaccination. These receptors all come from an adult in good health. The CDR3 runs from the conserved cysteine through the conserved F or W. D genes are given only for firm matches. Clone size is shown for a subset of rows, as once, few, many or a class of expanded clone.

J gene	V gene	D gene	clone size	CDR3 protein	CDR3 DNA
TRBJ2-5	TRBV30	TRBD2	once	CAWTSGGRYQETQYF	TGTGCCTGGACTAGCGGGGGCCGGTACCAAGAGACCCAGTACTTC
TRBJ2-5	TRBV6-5	TRBD2	-	CASRASGEGVAQYF	TGTGCCAGCAGGGCTAGCGGGGAGGGGGTGGCCCAGTACTTC
TRBJ2-1	TRBV29-1	TRBD1	-	CSGNRDSYEQFF	TGCAGCGGTAACCGGGACAGTTATGAGCAGTTCTTC
TRBJ2-5	TRBV6-5	-	-	CASTLETQYF	TGTGCCAGCACCTTAGAGACCCAGTACTTC
TRBJ1-1	TRBV5-6	-	few	CASSFGGQRAFF	TGTGCCAGCAGCTTTGGAGGGCAGAGAGCTTTCTTT
TRBJ2-5	TRBV19	-	-	CASSTGDRETQYF	TGTGCCAGTAGTACAGGGGACCGGGAGACCCAGTACTTC
TRBJ1-1	TRBV7-9	TRBD1	-	CASSTGGEAFF	TGTGCCAGCAGCACAGGGGGCGAAGCTTTCTTT
TRBJ2-2	TRBV4-3	-	-	CASSQEVGRNTGELFF	TGCGCCAGCAGCCAAGAGGTGGGGCGCAACACCGGGGAGCTGTTTTTT
TRBJ1-1	TRBV29-1	TRBD1	-	CSVTTGGRDTEAFF	TGCAGCGTTACGACAGGGGGCAGGGACACTGAAGCTTTCTTT
TRBJ2-1	TRBV7-2	-	-	CASSENRDNEQFF	TGTGCCAGCAGCGAAAACAGGGACAATGAGCAGTTCTTC
TRBJ2-3	TRBV18	-	-	CASSPGAGAQYF	TGTGCCAGCTCACCAGGAGCTGGCGCGCAGTATTTT
TRBJ1-5	TRBV7-8	TRBD1	-	CASSLGGQGIVGPQHF	TGTGCCAGCAGCTTAGGAGGACAGGGCATCGTGGGGCCCCAGCATTTT
TRBJ2-3	TRBV7-9	TRBD2	-	CASSRDYQTDTQYF	TGTGCCAGCAGCAGGGACTACCAAACAGATACGCAGTATTTT
TRBJ2-2	TRBV5-1	TRBD1	-	CASSVDRWSGELFF	TGCGCCAGCAGCGTGGACAGGTGGTCCGGGGAGCTGTTTTTT
TRBJ2-1	TRBV4-3	TRBD2	-	CASSRRAGGPHEQFF	TGCGCCAGCAGCCGTCGGGCGGGGGGGCCTCATGAGCAGTTCTTC
TRBJ2-7	TRBV5-1	-	-	CASGQESYEQYF	TGCGCCAGCGGCCAGGAATCCTACGAGCAGTACTTC
TRBJ2-2	TRBV18	-	-	CASSPGTAGELFF	TGTGCCAGCTCACCGGGGACGGCCGGGGAGCTGTTTTTT
TRBJ2-7	TRBV7-6	TRBD1	-	CASSPGTGGDEQYF	TGTGCCAGCAGCCCAGGGACAGGGGGCGACGAGCAGTACTTC
TRBJ1-1	TRBV7-3	-	-	CASSLTAGREAFF	TGTGCCAGCAGCTTAACCGCAGGGCGTGAAGCTTTCTTT
TRBJ2-5	TRBV27	-	-	CASSSYRQETQYF	TGTGCCAGCAGTTCATATAGGCAAGAGACCCAGTACTTC
TRBJ2-7	TRBV27	-	once	CASSLGLGGPYEQYF	TGTGCCAGCAGTTTGGGCCTGGGCGGGCCCTACGAGCAGTACTTC
TRBJ2-1	TRBV6-5	TRBD1	-	CASSPDRGYGEQFF	TGTGCCAGCAGTCCCGACAGGGGTTACGGTGAGCAGTTCTTC
TRBJ2-3	TRBV5-1	-	-	CASSKGDTDTQYF	TGCGCCAGCAGCAAGGGAGACACAGATACGCAGTATTTT
TRBJ2-2	TRBV6-4	-	once	CASTQSGGRGTGELFF	TGTGCCAGCACCCAGAGTGGGGGCCGGGGCACCGGGGAGCTGTTTTTT
TRBJ2-6	TRBV24-1	-	-	CATSGTTPAGANVLTF	TGTGCCACCAGTGGGACTACCCCGGCTGGGGCCAACGTCCTGACTTTC
TRBJ1-1	TRBV19	-	-	CASSISMAEAFF	TGTGCCAGTAGTATAAGTATGGCTGAAGCTTTCTTT
TRBJ1-5	TRBV24-1	-	once	CATSDLGEGQPQHF	TGTGCCACCAGTGATTTAGGGGAGGGTCAGCCCCAGCATTTT
TRBJ2-2	TRBV28	-	-	CASTHGGGSDTGELFF	TGTGCCAGCACCCATGGGGGGGGCAGTGACACCGGGGAGCTGTTTTTT
TRBJ2-1	TRBV27	-	-	CASSPDLGFVNEQFF	TGTGCCAGCAGTCCCGACCTGGGTTTTGTAAATGAGCAGTTCTTC
TRBJ2-4	TRBV28	TRBD2	-	CASSLPTSGRAVGKNIQYF	TGTGCCAGCAGTCTGCCTACTAGCGGGAGGGCCGTGGGGAAAAACATTCAGTACTTC
TRBJ2-3	TRBV30	TRBD2	few	CAWSRGGRAADTQYF	TGTGCCTGGAGTCGGGGCGGGAGAGCGGCAGATACGCAGTATTTT
TRBJ1-5	TRBV9	-	-	CASSEGRNQPQHF	TGTGCCAGCAGCGAGGGTAGGAATCAGCCCCAGCATTTT
TRBJ1-1	TRBV11-3	-	-	CASSLEAGEAFF	TGTGCCAGCAGCTTAGAGGCTGGGGAAGCTTTCTTT
TRBJ2-3	TRBV12-5	TRBD2	-	CASGLVLATSGGAVADTQYF	TGTGCTAGTGGTTTGGTACTGGCGACTAGCGGGGGGGCCGTGGCAGATACGCAGTATTTT
TRBJ2-2	TRBV6-6	-	once	CASSYYSTGELFF	TGTGCCAGCAGTTACTATAGCACCGGGGAGCTGTTTTTT
TRBJ1-5	TRBV7-2	-	once	CASSLQGNQPQHF	TGTGCCAGCAGCTTACAGGGGAATCAGCCCCAGCATTTT
TRBJ2-7	TRBV10-3	TRBD1	-	CAISLNRDRAYEQYF	TGTGCCATCAGTTTAAACCGGGACAGGGCCTACGAGCAGTACTTC
TRBJ1-2	TRBV19	-	once	CASSIDWTDIYGYTF	TGTGCCAGTAGTATTGACTGGACAGACATCTATGGCTACACCTTC
TRBJ1-1	TRBV27	-	-	CASSTTGRTEAFF	TGTGCCAGCAGCACTACAGGTCGGACTGAAGCTTTCTTT
TRBJ2-4	TRBV18	-	-	CASSPTDTNIQYF	TGTGCCAGCTCACCAACGGATACGAACATTCAGTACTTC
TRBJ2-1	TRBV7-8	-	-	CASSLAGRYNEQFF	TGTGCCAGCAGCTTAGCGGGACGGTACAATGAGCAGTTCTTC
TRBJ1-6	TRBV9	-	-	CASSSGDGAGSSYNSPLHF	TGTGCCAGCAGCTCGGGGGATGGCGCAGGGAGCTCCTATAATTCACCCCTCCACTTT
TRBJ2-7	TRBV29-1	-	few	CSVEVEVHEQYF	TGCAGCGTTGAAGTTGAGGTCCACGAGCAGTACTTC
TRBJ1-5	TRBV6-5	TRBD1	-	CASTAGGGNQPQHF	TGTGCCAGCACTGCAGGGGGGGGGAATCAGCCCCAGCATTTT
TRBJ2-5	TRBV15	-	few	CATSRDEETQYF	TGTGCCACCAGCAGAGATGAAGAGACCCAGTACTTC
TRBJ1-1	TRBV5-5	TRBD1	-	CASSYNSRDRGAEAFF	TGTGCCAGCAGCTACAACTCCCGGGACAGGGGTGCTGAAGCTTTCTTT
TRBJ1-1	TRBV19	TRBD1	few	CASSGDRVGTEAFF	TGTGCCAGTAGTGGGGACAGGGTTGGGACTGAAGCTTTCTTT
TRBJ1-2	TRBV11-3	-	-	CASSPGQGPNYGYTF	TGTGCCAGCAGCCCAGGGCAGGGGCCTAACTATGGCTACACCTTC
TRBJ1-3	TRBV19	-	-	CASSINGIRSGNTIYF	TGTGCCAGTAGTATTAACGGGATACGCTCTGGAAACACCATATATTTT
TRBJ1-2	TRBV5-1	TRBD1	-	CASSYLGQGGSYGYTF	TGCGCCAGCAGCTACCTCGGACAGGGGGGGTCCTATGGCTACACCTTC
TRBJ1-5	TRBV2	-	-	CASKNGGPQHF	TGTGCCAGCAAGAATGGTGGGCCCCAGCATTTT
TRBJ2-1	TRBV19	-	-	CASSIRAYQGSYNEQFF	TGTGCCAGTAGTATTCGGGCCTACCAGGGGTCCTACAATGAGCAGTTCTTC
TRBJ2-6	TRBV18	-	-	CASSRQALPSGANVLTF	TGTGCCAGCTCACGACAAGCACTACCCTCTGGGGCCAACGTCCTGACTTTC
TRBJ1-2	TRBV2	-	-	CASSDGIGPYGYTF	TGTGCCAGCAGTGACGGAATCGGACCCTATGGCTACACCTTC
TRBJ1-1	TRBV7-9	-	-	CASSPELNTEAFF	TGTGCCAGCAGCCCGGAGCTTAACACTGAAGCTTTCTTT